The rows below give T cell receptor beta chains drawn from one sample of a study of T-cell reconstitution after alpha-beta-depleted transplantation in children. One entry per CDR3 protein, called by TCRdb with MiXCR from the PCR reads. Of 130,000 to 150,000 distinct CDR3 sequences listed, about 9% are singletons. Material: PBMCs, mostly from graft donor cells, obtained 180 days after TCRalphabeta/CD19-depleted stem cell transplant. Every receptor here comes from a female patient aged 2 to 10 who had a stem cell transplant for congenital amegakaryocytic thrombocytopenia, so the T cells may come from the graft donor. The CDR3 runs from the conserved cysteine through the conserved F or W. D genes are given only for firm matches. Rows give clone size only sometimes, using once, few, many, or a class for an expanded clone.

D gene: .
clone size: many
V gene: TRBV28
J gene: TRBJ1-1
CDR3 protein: CASSLYGDTEAFF
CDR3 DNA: TGTGCCAGCAGTCTTTACGGGGACACTGAAGCTTTCTTT

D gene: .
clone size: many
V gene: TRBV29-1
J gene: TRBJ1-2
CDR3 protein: CSVVMQGSYGYTF
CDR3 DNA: TGCAGCGTTGTCATGCAGGGTTCGTATGGCTACACCTTC

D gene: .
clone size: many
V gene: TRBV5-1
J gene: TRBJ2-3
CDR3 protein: CASSFGVDPTDTQYF
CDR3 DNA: TGCGCCAGCAGCTTCGGAGTAGACCCCACAGATACGCAGTATTTT

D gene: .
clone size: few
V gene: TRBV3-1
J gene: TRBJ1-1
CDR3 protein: CASSWGRTDTEAFF
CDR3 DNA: TGTGCCAGCAGCTGGGGGCGGACGGACACTGAAGCTTTCTTT

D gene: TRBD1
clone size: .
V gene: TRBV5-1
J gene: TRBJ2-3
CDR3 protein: CASSLAFETGGTDTQYF
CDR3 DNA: TGCGCCAGCAGCTTGGCCTTCGAGACAGGGGGCACAGATACGCAGTATTTT

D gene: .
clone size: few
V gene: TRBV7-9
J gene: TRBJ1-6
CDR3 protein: CASSLAGTPHGPLHF
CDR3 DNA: TGTGCCAGCAGCTTAGCCGGGACACCCCATGGCCCCCTCCACTTT

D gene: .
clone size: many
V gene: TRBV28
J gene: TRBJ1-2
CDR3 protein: CASSFGDLGYTF
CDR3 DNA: TGTGCCAGCAGTTTTGGGGACTTGGGCTACACCTTC

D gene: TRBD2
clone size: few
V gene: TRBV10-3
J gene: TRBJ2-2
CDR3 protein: CAISERLAGGDTGELFF
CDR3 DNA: TGTGCCATCAGTGAGCGACTAGCGGGAGGGGATACCGGGGAGCTGTTTTTT

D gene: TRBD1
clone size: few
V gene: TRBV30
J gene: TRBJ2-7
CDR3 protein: CAWSSPGTVPYEQYF
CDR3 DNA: TGTGCCTGGAGTTCCCCCGGGACAGTCCCCTACGAGCAGTACTTC

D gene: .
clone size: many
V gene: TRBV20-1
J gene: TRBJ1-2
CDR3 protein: CRGGSDYGYTF
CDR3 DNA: TGCAGGGGAGGTTCCGACTATGGCTACACCTTC

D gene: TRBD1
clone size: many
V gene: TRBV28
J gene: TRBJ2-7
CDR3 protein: CASSPRDSSYEQYF
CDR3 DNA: TGTGCCAGCAGTCCTCGGGACAGCTCCTACGAGCAGTACTTC

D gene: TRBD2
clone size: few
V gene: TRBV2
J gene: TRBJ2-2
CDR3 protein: CASTRFLAGENTGELFF
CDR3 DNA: TGTGCCAGCACTCGGTTTCTAGCGGGAGAGAACACCGGGGAGCTGTTTTTT

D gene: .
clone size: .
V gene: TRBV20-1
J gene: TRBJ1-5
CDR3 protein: CSAPTGPSQPQHF
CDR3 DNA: TGCAGTGCTCCAACAGGGCCATCTCAGCCCCAGCATTTT

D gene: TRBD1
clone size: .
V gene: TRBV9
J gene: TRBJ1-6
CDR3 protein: CASSPWTGENSPLHF
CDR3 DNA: TGTGCCAGCAGCCCCTGGACAGGGGAAAATTCACCCCTCCACTTT

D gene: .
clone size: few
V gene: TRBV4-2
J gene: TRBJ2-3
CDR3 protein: CASSHRSGTDTQYF
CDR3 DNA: TGTGCCAGCAGCCACCGTAGCGGCACAGATACGCAGTATTTT

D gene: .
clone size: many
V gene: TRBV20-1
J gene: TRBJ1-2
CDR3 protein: CSAKDGWDGYTF
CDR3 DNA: TGCAGTGCTAAAGACGGGTGGGATGGCTACACCTTC

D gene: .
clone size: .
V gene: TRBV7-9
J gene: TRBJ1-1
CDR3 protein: CASSSTPAVAEAFF
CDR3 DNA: TGTGCCAGCAGCTCTACCCCCGCAGTAGCTGAAGCTTTCTTT

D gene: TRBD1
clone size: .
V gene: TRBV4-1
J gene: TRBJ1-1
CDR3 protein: CASSRLPRTGATEAFF
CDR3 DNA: TGCGCCAGCAGCCGCCTCCCCCGGACAGGGGCCACTGAAGCTTTCTTT

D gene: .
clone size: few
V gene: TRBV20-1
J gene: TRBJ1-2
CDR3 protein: CSAVGTSYGYTF
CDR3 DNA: TGCAGTGCCGTAGGGACTAGCTATGGCTACACCTTC

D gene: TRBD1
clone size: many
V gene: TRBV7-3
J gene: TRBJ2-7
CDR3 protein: CASSLGTGGGYEQYF
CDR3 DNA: TGTGCCAGCAGCTTAGGGACAGGGGGCGGCTACGAGCAGTACTTC

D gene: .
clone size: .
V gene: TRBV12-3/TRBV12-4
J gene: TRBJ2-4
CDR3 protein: CASSIRQLINIQYF
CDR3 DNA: TGTGCCAGCAGTATCAGACAGTTAATAAACATTCAGTACTTC

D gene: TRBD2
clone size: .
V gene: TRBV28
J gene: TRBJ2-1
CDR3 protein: CASSSGLAGGAPYNEQFF
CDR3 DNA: TGTGCCAGCAGTTCTGGACTAGCGGGGGGGGCCCCCTACAATGAGCAGTTCTTC

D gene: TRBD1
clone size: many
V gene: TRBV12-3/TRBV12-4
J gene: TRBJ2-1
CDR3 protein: CASSLGQGEQFF
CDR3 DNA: TGTGCCAGCAGTTTAGGACAGGGTGAGCAGTTCTTC

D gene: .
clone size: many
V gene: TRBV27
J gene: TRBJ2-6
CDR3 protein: CASREGGSGANVLTF
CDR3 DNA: TGTGCCAGCAGAGAGGGTGGCTCTGGGGCCAACGTCCTGACTTTC

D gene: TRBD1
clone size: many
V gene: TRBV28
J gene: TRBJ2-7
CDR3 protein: CASSLVQGRSYEQYF
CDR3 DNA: TGTGCCAGCAGTTTAGTACAGGGGCGTTCGTACGAGCAGTACTTC

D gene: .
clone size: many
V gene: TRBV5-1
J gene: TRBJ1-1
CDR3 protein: CASSIQGNTEAFF
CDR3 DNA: TGCGCCAGCAGCATACAGGGGAACACTGAAGCTTTCTTT

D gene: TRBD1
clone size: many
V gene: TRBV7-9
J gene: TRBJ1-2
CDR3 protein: CASSVTGDYGYTF
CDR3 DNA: TGTGCCAGCAGCGTAACAGGGGACTATGGCTACACCTTC